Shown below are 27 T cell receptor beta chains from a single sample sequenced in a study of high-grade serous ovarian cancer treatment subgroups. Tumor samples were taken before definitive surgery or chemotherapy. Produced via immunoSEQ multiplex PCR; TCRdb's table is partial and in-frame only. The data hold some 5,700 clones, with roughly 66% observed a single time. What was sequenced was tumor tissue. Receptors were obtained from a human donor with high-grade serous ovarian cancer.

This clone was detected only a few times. The CDR3 DNA reads as TGTGCCAGCACGACACAGGGGGCTATCAATCAGCCCCAGCATTTT. Amino acids: CASTTQGAINQPQHF. The genes are TRBV2 and TRBJ1-5; 9 bases map to TRBD1. From germline, CDR1 is SNHLY and CDR2 FYNNEI. The CDR3 covers 15 residues. The junction had 7 bases not matched to a gene; V was cut back by 7 bases and J by 3 bases.

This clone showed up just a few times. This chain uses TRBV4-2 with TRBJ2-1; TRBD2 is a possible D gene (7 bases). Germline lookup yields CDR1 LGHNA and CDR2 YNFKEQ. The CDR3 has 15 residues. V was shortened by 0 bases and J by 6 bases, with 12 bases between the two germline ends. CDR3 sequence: CASSQEGGAGNEQFF. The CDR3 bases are TGTGCCAGCAGCCAAGAAGGGGGGGCGGGCAATGAGCAGTTCTTC.

The CDR3 DNA reads as TGTGCCAGCAGTTGGGGATCGACGGACCGCTATGGCTACACCTTC. As protein: CASSWGSTDRYGYTF. This chain links TRBV6-5 with TRBJ1-2, with D unclear. The CDR3 contains 15 residues. V gave up 4 bases and J gave up 4 bases, with 16 bases separating them. CDR1 and CDR2 (germline): MNHEY, SVGAGI.

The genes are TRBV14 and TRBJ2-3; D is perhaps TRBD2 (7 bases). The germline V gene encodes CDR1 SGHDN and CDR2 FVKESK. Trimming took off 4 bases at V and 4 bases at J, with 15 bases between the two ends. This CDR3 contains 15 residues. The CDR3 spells CASSLTGREADTQYF. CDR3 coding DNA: TGTGCCAGCAGCCTGACAGGCCGGGAGGCAGATACGCAGTATTTT. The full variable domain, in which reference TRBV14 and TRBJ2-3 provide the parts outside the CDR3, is EAGVTQFPSHSVIEKGQTVTLRCDPISGHDNLYWYRRVMGKEIKFLLHFVKESKQDESGMPNNRFLAERTGGTYSTLKVQPAELEDSGVYFCASSLTGREADTQYFGPGTRLTVL.

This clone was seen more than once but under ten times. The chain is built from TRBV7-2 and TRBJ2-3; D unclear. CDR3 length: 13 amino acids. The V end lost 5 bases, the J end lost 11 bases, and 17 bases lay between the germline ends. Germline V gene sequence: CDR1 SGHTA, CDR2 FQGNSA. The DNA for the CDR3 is TGTGCCAGCAGCCCCGTCGAAAGAACCGGGCAGTATTTT. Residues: CASSPVERTGQYF.

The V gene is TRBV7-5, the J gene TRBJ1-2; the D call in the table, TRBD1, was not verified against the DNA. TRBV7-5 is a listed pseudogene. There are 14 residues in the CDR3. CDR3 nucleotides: TGTGCCAGCAGCTTAGGACAGGGCGGCTATGGCTACACCTTC. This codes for CASSLGQGGYGYTF.

CDR3 nucleotides: TGTGCCAGCAGTTACGTGGCAGGGGGTGACGAGCAGTACTTC. This encodes CASSYVAGGDEQYF. The gene calls are TRBV6-6 and TRBJ2-7; TRBD1 matches at 7 bases. Germline values: CDR1 MNHNY, CDR2 SVGAGI (reference sequence). The V and J ends lost 2 bases and 5 bases, in that order; junction bases with no gene match: 6. This CDR3 is built from 14 residues.

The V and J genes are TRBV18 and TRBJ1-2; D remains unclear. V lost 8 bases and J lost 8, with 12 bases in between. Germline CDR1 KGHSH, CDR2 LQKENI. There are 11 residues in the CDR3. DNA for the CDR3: TGTGCCAGCACCGAAGGGAGAGGCTACACCTTC. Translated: CASTEGRGYTF.

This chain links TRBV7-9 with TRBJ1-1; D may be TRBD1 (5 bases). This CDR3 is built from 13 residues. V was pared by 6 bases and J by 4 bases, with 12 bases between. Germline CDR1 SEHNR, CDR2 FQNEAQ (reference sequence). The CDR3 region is CASRALTATEAFF. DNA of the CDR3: TGTGCCAGCAGAGCCTTGACAGCCACTGAAGCTTTCTTT.

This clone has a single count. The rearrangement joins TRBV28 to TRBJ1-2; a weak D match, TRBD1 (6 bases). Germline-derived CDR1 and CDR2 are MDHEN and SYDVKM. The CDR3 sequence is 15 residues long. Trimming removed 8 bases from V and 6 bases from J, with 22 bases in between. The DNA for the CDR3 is TGTGCCAGCTACATCGGAGGGGGGAAAGGGCATGGCTACACCTTC. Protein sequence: CASYIGGGKGHGYTF.

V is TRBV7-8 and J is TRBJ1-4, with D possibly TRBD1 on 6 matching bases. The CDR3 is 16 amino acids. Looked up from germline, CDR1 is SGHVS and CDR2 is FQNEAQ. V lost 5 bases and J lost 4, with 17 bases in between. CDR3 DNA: TGTGCCAGCAGCCGCCGCTGGACAGATGATAATGAAAAACTGTTTTTT. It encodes CASSRRWTDDNEKLFF.

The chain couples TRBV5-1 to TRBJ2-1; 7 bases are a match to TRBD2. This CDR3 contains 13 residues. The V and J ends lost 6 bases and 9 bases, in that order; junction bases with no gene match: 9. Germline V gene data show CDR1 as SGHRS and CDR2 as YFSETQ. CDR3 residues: CASTGEGFGEQFF. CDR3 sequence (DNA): TGCGCCAGCACCGGGGAGGGATTTGGTGAGCAGTTCTTC. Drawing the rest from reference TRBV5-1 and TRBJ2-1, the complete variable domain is KAGVTQTPRYLIKTRGQQVTLSCSPISGHRSVSWYQQTPGQGLQFLFEYFSETQRNKGNFPGRFSGRQFSNSRSEMNVSTLELGDSALYLCASTGEGFGEQFFGPGTRLTVL.

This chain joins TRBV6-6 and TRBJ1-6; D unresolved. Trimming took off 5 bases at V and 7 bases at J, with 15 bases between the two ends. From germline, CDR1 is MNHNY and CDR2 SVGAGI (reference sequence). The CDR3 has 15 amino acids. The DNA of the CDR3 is TGTGCCAGCAGTCGGACTGGGATTGGGAATTCACCCCTCCACTTT. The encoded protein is CASSRTGIGNSPLHF.

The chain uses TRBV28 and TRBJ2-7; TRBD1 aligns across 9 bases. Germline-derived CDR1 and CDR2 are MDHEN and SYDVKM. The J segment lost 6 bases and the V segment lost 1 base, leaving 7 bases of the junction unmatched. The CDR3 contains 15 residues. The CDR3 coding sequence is TGTGCCAGCAGTTTATCCGGGACAGGGAAAGGCGAGCAGTACTTC. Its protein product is CASSLSGTGKGEQYF.

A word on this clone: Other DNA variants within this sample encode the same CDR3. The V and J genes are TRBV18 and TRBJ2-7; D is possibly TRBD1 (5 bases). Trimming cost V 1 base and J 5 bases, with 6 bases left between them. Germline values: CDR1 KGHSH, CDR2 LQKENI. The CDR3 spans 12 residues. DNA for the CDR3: TGTGCCAGCTCACCACAGGGGAACGAGCAGTACTTC. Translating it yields CASSPQGNEQYF.

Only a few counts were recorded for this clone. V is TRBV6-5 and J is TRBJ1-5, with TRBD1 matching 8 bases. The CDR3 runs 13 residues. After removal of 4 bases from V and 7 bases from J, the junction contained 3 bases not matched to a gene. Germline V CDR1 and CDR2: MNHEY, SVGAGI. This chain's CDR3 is CASSSTGDQPQHF. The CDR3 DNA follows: TGTGCCAGCAGTTCGACAGGGGACCAGCCCCAGCATTTT.

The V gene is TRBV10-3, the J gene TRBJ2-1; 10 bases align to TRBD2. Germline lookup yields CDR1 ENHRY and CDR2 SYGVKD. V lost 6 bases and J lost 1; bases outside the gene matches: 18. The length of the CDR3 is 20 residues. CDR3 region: CAIREGLDQSGGGSYNEQFF. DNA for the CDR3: TGTGCCATCAGGGAGGGACTAGACCAAAGCGGGGGGGGTTCCTACAATGAGCAGTTCTTC.

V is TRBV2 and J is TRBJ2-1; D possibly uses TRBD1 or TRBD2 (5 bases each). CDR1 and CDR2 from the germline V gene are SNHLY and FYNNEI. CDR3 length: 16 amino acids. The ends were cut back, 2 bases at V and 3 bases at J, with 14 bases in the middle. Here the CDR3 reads CASSELRDRNYNEQFF. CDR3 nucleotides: TGTGCCAGCAGTGAACTGAGGGACCGTAACTACAATGAGCAGTTCTTC.

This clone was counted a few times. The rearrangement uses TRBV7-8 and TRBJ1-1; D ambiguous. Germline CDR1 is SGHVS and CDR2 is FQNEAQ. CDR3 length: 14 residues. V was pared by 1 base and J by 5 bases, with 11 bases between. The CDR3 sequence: CASSLGVALTEAFF. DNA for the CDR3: TGTGCCAGCAGCTTAGGGGTTGCCCTGACTGAAGCTTTCTTT.

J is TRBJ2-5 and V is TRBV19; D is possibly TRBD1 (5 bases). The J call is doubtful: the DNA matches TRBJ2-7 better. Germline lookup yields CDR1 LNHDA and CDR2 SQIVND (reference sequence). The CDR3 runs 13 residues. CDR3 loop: CASSIPQGGEQYF. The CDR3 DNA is TGTGCCAGTAGTATCCCGCAGGGTGGCGAGCAGTACTTC.

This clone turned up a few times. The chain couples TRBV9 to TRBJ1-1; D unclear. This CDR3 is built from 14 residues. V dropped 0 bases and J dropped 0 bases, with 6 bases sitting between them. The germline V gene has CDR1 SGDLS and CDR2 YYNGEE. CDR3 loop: CASSVGELNTEAFF. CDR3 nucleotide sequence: TGTGCCAGCAGCGTAGGAGAGTTGAACACTGAAGCTTTCTTT.

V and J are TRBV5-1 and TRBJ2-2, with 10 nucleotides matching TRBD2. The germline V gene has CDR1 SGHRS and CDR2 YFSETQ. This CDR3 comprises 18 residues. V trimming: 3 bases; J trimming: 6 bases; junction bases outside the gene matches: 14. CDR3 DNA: TGCGCCAGCAGCTCCCCCCTAGCGGGGGTCCCAGGAGCCGGGGAGCTGTTTTTT. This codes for CASSSPLAGVPGAGELFF.

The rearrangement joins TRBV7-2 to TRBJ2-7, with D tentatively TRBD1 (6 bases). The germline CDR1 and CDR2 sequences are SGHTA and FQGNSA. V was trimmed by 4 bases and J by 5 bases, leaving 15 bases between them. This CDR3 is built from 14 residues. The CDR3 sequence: CASSYSGTTNEQYF. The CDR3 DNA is TGTGCCAGCAGCTACTCCGGGACAACCAACGAGCAGTACTTC.

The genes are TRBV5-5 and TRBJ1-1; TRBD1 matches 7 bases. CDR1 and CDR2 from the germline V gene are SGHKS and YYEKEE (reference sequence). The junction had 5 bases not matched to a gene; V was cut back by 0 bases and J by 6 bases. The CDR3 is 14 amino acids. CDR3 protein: CASSLGRGRSEAFF. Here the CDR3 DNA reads TGTGCCAGCAGCTTGGGCAGGGGGAGGTCTGAAGCTTTCTTT.

The CDR3 spells CASSLSVSGGKETQYF. Written as DNA, the CDR3 is TGCGCCAGCAGCCTTAGCGTGTCAGGGGGAAAAGAGACCCAGTACTTC. The chain recombines TRBV4-3 with TRBJ2-5; 7 positions match TRBD1. Germline V gives CDR1 LGHNA, CDR2 YSLEER. After removal of 4 bases from V and 3 bases from J, the junction contained 11 bases not matched to a gene. The CDR3 runs to 16 residues.

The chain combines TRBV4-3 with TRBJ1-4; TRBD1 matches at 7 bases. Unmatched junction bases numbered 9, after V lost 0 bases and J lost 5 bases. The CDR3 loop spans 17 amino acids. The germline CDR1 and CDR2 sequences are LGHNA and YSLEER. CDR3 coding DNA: TGCGCCAGCAGCCAAGACCCCACCAGGGGGGTAAATGAAAAACTGTTTTTT. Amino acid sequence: CASSQDPTRGVNEKLFF.

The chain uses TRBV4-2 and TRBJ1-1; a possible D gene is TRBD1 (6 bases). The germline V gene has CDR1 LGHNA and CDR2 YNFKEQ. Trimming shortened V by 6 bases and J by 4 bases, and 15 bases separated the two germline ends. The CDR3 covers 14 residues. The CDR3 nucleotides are TGTGCCAGCAGATTCAGAACAGGGATCACTGAAGCTTTCTTT. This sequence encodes CASRFRTGITEAFF.